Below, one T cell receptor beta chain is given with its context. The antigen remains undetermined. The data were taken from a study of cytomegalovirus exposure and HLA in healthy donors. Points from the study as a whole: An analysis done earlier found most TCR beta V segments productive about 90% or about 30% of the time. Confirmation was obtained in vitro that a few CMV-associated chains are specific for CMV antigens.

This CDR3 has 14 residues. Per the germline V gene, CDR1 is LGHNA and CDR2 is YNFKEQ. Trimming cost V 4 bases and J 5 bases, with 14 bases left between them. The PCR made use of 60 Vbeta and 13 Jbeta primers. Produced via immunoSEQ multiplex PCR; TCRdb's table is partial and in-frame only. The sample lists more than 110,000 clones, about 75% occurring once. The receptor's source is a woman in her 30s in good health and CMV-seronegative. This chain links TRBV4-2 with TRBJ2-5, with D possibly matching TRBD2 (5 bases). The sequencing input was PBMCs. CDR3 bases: TGTGCCAGCAGCCCGGGATTGAAAACGGAGACCCAGTACTTC. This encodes CASSPGLKTETQYF.